The 7 T cell receptor beta chains below come from one sample, sequenced in a study of cytomegalovirus exposure and HLA in healthy donors. The PCR contained 60 Vbeta and 13 Jbeta primers. Here immunoSEQ multiplex PCR was the method, and the copy in TCRdb shows in-frame clones only, minus some. Here the sample spans around 160,000 clones, around 84% being singletons. Sequencing used PBMCs. These TCRs come from a male donor in good health and CMV-seropositive.

The chain has TRBV19 and TRBJ1-3, with 8 positions matching TRBD1. V shed 6 bases and J 3 bases; nucleotides not matched to a gene: 10. The CDR3 length is 16 residues. From germline, CDR1 is LNHDA and CDR2 SQIVND (reference sequence). CDR3 sequence reads: CASRPDPGGDGNTIYF. CDR3 DNA sequence: TGTGCCAGTAGGCCCGACCCAGGGGGCGATGGAAACACCATATATTTT.

The chain links TRBV4-1 to TRBJ1-5; a possible D gene is TRBD1 (5 bases). This CDR3 region has 20 residues. Between the trimmed V and J ends, which lost 1 base and 1 base, there was a span of 23 bases. Germline V gene lookup returns CDR1 MGHRA and CDR2 YSYEKL. The CDR3 here is CASSQGPVGRVPLSNQPQHF. The CDR3, as DNA: TGCGCCAGCAGCCAAGGGCCGGTCGGCAGGGTGCCTCTAAGCAATCAGCCCCAGCATTTT.

The rearrangement links TRBV28 to TRBJ2-1; 7 bases agree with TRBD2. CDR1 and CDR2 from the germline V gene are MDHEN and SYDVKM. The CDR3 is 17 amino acids. V lost 1 base and J lost 6; bases outside the gene matches: 12. CDR3 DNA sequence: TGTGCCAGCAGTTTATCCTTGCTGGCGGGAGCGGGCAATGAGCAGTTCTTC. Translated, it gives CASSLSLLAGAGNEQFF.

This clone was observed a handful of times. CDR3 loop: CASMEAGNYEQYF. The DNA of the CDR3 is TGTGCCAGCATGGAGGCGGGCAACTACGAGCAGTACTTC. V gene TRBV25-1 combines with J gene TRBJ2-7; D might be TRBD2 (5 bases). The V end was cut by 7 bases, the J end by 3 bases, with 13 bases between. The germline V gene has CDR1 MGHDK and CDR2 SYGVNS. The length of the CDR3 is 13 residues.

In regard to this clone: The junction and the germline gene differ at one end; a read error may be behind it. The chain uses TRBV7-2 and TRBJ1-1; no definite D call. CDR1 and CDR2 from the germline V gene are SGHTA and FQGNSA. The CDR3 covers 15 residues. This CDR3 is CASTLSLTGNTEAFF. The CDR3 bases are TGTGCCAGCACCTTATCCCTGACGGGGAACACTGAAGCTTTCTTT.

V and J are TRBV10-1 and TRBJ1-4, with D hard to call. CDR3 length: 14 amino acids. Germline loops: CDR1 WNHNN, CDR2 SYGVQD (reference sequence). V was clipped by 4 bases and J by 0 bases, with 6 bases between them. Written as DNA, the CDR3 is TGCGCCAGCAGTGGTTCAGCAACTAATGAAAAACTGTTTTTT. This encodes CASSGSATNEKLFF.

This clone occurred once. The chain recombines TRBV19 with TRBJ1-3, with D unresolved. Trimming cost V 3 bases and J 1 base, with 7 bases left between them. Germline CDR1 reads LNHDA; CDR2 reads SQIVND (reference sequence). There are 14 residues in the CDR3. The CDR3 region is CASSIRGSGNTIYF. The CDR3 coding sequence is TGTGCCAGTAGTATTAGAGGTTCTGGAAACACCATATATTTT.